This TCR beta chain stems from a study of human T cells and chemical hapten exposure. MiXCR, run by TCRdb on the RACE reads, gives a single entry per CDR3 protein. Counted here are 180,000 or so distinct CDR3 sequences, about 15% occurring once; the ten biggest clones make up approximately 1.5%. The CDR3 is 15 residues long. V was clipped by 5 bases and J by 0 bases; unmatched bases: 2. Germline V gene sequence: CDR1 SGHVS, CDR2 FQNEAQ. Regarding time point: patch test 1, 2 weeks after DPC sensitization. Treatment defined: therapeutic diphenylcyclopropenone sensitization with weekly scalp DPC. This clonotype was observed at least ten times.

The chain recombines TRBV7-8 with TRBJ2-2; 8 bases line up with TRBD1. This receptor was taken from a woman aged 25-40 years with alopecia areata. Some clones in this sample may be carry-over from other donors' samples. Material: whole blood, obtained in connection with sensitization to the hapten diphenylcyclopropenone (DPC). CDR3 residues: CASSQGQANTGELFF. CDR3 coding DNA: TGTGCCAGCAGCCAGGGACAGGCGAACACCGGGGAGCTGTTTTTT.